This TCR beta chain was sequenced during a study of regulatory T cells in long-lasting Graves disease. This clonotype was detected a few times. The antigen is undetermined. V was shortened by 1 base and J by 13 bases, with 11 bases between the two germline ends. The CDR3 totals 13 residues. Germline CDR1 reads SGHTA; CDR2 reads FQGNSA. Time point indicated: persistent/refractory GD, antithyroid drugs over 5 years with positive TRAb. Making the TCR library involved RNA that had been extracted from PBMCs. Graves' disease diagnosis followed American Thyroid Association guidelines. Relying on iRepertoire HTBI primers and Arm-PCR of CDR3 regions, the team built TCR beta libraries. TCRdb re-called the multiplex PCR reads through MiXCR, storing one row per CDR3 protein. There are about 290,000 distinct CDR3 sequences in the sample; around a fifth occur only once, and around 50% lies in the top ten. Whole-study findings and limits: Gene preferences differed: TRBV28, TRBJ1-2, TRBJ2-5 in persistent cases. Persistent Graves' patients showed less TCR diversity than newly diagnosed patients showed. Newly diagnosed patients shared about a thousand public clonotypes; persistent patients shared around 2,800.

The genes are TRBV7-2 and TRBJ1-6; D unclear. The specimen comprised peripheral blood mononuclear cells (PBMCs), sampled when the disease was refractory, from a patient treated with antithyroid drugs. The clonotype was recovered from a female donor with Graves disease. Here the CDR3 DNA reads TGTGCCAGCAGCTTAGAGGCAGCTCGGCCCCTCCACTTT. This gives the protein CASSLEAARPLHF.